A selection of T cell receptor beta chains follows, all from one sample in a study of T cells and Merkel cell carcinoma outcomes. Assay used: immunoSEQ multiplex PCR; TCRdb lists only in-frame clones, some missing. The sample holds just over 15,000 clones, approximately 87% seen once. The specimen sequenced was tumor tissue from Merkel cell carcinoma. These receptors all come from a human donor with Merkel cell carcinoma. Each CDR3 is given with its conserved first and last residue. Each record gives: V gene, D gene, clone size, J gene, CDR3 DNA, CDR3 protein. D genes are given only for firm matches. Rows give clone size only sometimes, using once, few, many, or a class for an expanded clone.

TRBV10-3,.,.,TRBJ1-4,TGTGCCATCAGTGAGGAAACGGAAAAACTGTTTTTT,CAISEETEKLFF
TRBV6-5,.,.,TRBJ2-1,TGTGCCAGCAGCCTATACTCCTCAGGGAGTTATGAGCAGTTCTTC,CASSLYSSGSYEQFF
TRBV11-2,.,.,TRBJ1-1,TGTGCCAGCAGCCAGGACCCGAACACTGAAGCTTTCTTT,CASSQDPNTEAFF
TRBV27,.,.,TRBJ2-5,TGTGCCAGCAGTTTATGGGGGGCAGGAGAGACCCAGTACTTC,CASSLWGAGETQYF
TRBV6-5,.,.,TRBJ2-7,TGTGCCAGCAGTTACTCGGTGGGCTACAACTACGAGCAGTACTTC,CASSYSVGYNYEQYF
TRBV6-5,.,once,TRBJ1-1,TGTGCCAGCTCCCGAGACAAAAGGACTGAAGCTTTCTTT,CASSRDKRTEAFF
TRBV7-2,.,once,TRBJ1-2,TGTGCCAGCAGCTTAGATCGGGGCGAATACGATGGCTACACCTTC,CASSLDRGEYDGYTF
TRBV5-4,.,.,TRBJ1-5,TGTGCCAGCAGCTTGGATAACAATCAGCCCCAGCATTTT,CASSLDNNQPQHF
TRBV9,TRBD2,.,TRBJ2-1,TGTGCCAGCAGCGTCAGCGGGAGCGGCAATGAGCAGTTCTTC,CASSVSGSGNEQFF
TRBV9,.,.,TRBJ1-4,TGTGCCAGCAGTCACGGGGGGGATGAAAAACTGTTTTTT,CASSHGGDEKLFF
TRBV27,.,.,TRBJ1-2,TGTGCCAGCAGCTCTAACGGGGGGGGTGGCTACACCTTC,CASSSNGGGGYTF
TRBV2,.,.,TRBJ2-4,TGTGCCAGCAGTGAGAGTGGGAGGCCCAAAAACATTCAGTACTTC,CASSESGRPKNIQYF
TRBV11-1,TRBD2,once,TRBJ2-7,TGTGCCAGCAGCGCGGGACTAGATGCTAGAGAGCAGTACTTC,CASSAGLDAREQYF
TRBV7-9,.,.,TRBJ2-1,TGTGCCAGCAGCTCGGACTGGGCGGATAGCTCCTACAATGAGCAGTTCTTC,CASSSDWADSSYNEQFF
TRBV18,.,.,TRBJ2-3,TGTGCCAGCTCACCACCGATAGGAATAGCCGACACAGATACGCAGTATTTT,CASSPPIGIADTDTQYF
TRBV29-1,TRBD1,.,TRBJ1-2,TGCAGCGTGCGGGACAGGGACGTCTATGGCTACACCTTC,CSVRDRDVYGYTF